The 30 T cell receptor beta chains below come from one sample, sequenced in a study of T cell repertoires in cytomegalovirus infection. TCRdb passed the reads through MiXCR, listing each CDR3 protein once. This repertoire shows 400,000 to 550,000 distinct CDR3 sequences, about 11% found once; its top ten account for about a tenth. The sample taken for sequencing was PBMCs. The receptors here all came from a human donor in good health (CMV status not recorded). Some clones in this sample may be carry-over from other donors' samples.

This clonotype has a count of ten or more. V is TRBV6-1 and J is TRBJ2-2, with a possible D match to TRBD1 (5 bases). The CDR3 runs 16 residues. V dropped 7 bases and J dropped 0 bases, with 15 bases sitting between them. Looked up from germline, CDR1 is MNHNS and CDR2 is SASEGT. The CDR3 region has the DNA TGTGCCAGCAAAAACGCAAGGGGCCCGAACACCGGGGAGCTGTTTTTT. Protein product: CASKNARGPNTGELFF.

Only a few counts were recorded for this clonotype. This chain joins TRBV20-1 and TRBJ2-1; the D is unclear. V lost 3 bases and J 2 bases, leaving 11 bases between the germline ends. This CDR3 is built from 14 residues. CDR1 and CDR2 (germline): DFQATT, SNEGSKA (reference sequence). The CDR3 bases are TGCAGTGCTAGTGGCCTAGAAACCTACAATGAGCAGTTCTTC. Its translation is CSASGLETYNEQFF.

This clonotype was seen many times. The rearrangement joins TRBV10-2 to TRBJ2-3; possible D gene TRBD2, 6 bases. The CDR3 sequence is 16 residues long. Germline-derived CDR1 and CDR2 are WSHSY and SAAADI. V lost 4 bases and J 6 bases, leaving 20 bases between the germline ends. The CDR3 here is CASSAPTRGSIDTQYF. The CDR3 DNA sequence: TGCGCCAGCAGTGCGCCGACTAGAGGTTCGATCGATACGCAGTATTTT.

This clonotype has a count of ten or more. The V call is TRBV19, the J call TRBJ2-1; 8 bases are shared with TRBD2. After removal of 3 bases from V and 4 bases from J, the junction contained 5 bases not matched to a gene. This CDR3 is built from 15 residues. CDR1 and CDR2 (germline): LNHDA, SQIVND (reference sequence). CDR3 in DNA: TGTGCCAGTAGTATCTTACTAGCGGTTTACAATGAGCAGTTCTTC. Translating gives CASSILLAVYNEQFF. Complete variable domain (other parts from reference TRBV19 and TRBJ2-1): DGGITQSPKYLFRKEGQNVTLSCEQNLNHDAMYWYRQDPGQGLRLIYYSQIVNDFQKGDIAEGYSVSREKKESFPLTVTSAQKNPTAFYLCASSILLAVYNEQFFGPGTRLTVL.

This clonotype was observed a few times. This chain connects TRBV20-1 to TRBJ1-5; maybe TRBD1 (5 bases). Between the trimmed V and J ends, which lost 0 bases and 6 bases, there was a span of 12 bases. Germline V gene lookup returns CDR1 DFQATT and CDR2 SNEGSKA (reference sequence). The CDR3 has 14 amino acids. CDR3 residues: CSARDMGGGQPQHF. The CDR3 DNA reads TGCAGTGCTAGAGATATGGGGGGGGGTCAGCCCCAGCATTTT.

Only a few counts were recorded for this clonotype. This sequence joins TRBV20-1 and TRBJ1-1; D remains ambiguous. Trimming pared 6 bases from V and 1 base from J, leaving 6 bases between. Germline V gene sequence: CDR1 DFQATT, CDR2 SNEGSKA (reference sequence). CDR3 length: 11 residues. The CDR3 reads CSADSNTEAFF. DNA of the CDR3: TGCAGTGCGGACTCGAACACTGAAGCTTTCTTT.

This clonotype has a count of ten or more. In DNA form, the CDR3 reads TGTGCCAGCAGCCTAGCGGGAGGAGGGTATGAGCAGTTCTTC. Its protein product is CASSLAGGGYEQFF. V is TRBV28 and J is TRBJ2-1, with 11 bases matching TRBD2. The CDR3 covers 14 residues. The J segment lost 8 bases and the V segment lost 6 bases, leaving 6 bases of the junction unmatched. Germline V gene data show CDR1 as MDHEN and CDR2 as SYDVKM. Full variable domain (remainder filled in from reference TRBV28 and TRBJ2-1): DVKVTQSSRYLVKRTGEKVFLECVQDMDHENMFWYRQDPGLGLRLIYFSYDVKMKEKGDIPEGYSVSREKKERFSLILESASTNQTSMYLCASSLAGGGYEQFFGPGTRLTVL.

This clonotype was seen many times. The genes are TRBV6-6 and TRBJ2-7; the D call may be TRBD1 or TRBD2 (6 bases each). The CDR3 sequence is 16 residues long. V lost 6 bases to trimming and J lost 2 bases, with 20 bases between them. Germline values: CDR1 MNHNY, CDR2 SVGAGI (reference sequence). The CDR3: CASSDPGHRRAYEQYF. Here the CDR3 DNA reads TGTGCCAGCAGCGATCCGGGACATAGGAGGGCCTACGAGCAGTACTTC.

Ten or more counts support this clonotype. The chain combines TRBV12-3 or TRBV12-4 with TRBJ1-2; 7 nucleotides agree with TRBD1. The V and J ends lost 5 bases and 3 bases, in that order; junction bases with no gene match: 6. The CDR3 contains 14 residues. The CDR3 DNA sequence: TGTGCCAGCAGTCCTCAGGGGGGGGACTATGGCTACACCTTC. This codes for CASSPQGGDYGYTF.

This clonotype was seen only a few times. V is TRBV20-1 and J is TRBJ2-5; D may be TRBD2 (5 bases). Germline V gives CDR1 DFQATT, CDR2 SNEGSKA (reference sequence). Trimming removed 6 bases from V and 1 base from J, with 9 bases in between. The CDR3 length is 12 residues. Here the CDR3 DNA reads TGCAGTGCCGCGAGCGGCCAAGAGACCCAGTACTTC. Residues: CSAASGQETQYF.

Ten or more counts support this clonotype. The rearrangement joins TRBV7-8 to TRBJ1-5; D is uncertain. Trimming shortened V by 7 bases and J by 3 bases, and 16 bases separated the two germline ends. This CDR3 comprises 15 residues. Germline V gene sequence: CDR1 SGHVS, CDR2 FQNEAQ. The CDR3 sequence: CASTASSGFNQPQHF. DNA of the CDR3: TGTGCCAGCACCGCCTCTTCGGGGTTCAATCAGCCCCAGCATTTT.

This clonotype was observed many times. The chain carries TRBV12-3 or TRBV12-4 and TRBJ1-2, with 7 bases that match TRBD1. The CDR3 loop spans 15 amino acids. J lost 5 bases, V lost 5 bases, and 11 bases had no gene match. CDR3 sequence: CASSPREGATYGYTF. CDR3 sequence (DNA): TGTGCCAGCAGTCCGCGGGAGGGGGCTACATATGGCTACACCTTC.

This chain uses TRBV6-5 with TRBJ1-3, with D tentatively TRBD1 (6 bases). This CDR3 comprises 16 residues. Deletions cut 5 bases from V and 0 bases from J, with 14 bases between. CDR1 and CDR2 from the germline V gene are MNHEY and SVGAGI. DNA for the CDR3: TGTGCCAGCAGTCCCACCCGGGGGGCCTCTGGAAACACCATATATTTT. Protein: CASSPTRGASGNTIYF.

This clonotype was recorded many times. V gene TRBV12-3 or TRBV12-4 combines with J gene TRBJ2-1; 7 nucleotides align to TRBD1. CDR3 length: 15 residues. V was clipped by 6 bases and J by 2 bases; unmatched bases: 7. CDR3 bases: TGTGCCAGCAGCTACAGGGGAATGACCTACAATGAGCAGTTCTTC. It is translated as CASSYRGMTYNEQFF.

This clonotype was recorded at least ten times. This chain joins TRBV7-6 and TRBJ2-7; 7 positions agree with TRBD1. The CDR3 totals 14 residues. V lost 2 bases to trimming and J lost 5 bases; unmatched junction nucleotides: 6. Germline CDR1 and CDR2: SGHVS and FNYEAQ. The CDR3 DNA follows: TGTGCCAGCAGCTTATTTAAGGGGGCCCACGAGCAGTACTTC. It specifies CASSLFKGAHEQYF.

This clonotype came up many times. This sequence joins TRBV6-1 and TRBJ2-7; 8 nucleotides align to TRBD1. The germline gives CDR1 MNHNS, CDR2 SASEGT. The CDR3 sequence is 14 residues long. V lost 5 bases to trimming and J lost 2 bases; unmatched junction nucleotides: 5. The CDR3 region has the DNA TGTGCCAGCAGTATCGGACAGGGCCCCTACGAGCAGTACTTC. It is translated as CASSIGQGPYEQYF.

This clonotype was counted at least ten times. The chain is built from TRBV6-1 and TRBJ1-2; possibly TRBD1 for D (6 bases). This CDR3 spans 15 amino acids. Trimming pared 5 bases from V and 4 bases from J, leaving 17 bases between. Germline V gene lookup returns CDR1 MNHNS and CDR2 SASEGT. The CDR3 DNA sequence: TGTGCCAGCAGTTATCGGCAGGGGAATATCTATGGCTACACCTTC. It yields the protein CASSYRQGNIYGYTF.

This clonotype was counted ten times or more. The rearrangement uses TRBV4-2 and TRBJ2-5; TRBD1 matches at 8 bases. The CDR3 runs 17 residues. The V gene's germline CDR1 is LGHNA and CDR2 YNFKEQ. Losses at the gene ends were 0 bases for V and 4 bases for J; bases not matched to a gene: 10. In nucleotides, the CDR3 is TGTGCCAGCAGCCAAGAAAGACAGGGGAAGGGCCGAGAGACCCAGTACTTC. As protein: CASSQERQGKGRETQYF.

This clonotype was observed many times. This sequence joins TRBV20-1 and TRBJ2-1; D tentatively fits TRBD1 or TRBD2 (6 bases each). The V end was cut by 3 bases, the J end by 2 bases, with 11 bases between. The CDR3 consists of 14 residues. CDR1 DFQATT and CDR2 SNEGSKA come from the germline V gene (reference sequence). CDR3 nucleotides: TGCAGTGCTAGCCCGGGGGCCACCTACAATGAGCAGTTCTTC. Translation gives CSASPGATYNEQFF.

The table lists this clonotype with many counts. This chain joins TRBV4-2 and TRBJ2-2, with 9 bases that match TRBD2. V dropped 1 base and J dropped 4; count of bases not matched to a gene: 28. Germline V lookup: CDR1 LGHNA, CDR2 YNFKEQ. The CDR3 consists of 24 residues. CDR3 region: CASSQGGGVAGDLFQALLTGELFF. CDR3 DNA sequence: TGTGCCAGCAGCCAAGGGGGCGGTGTAGCGGGGGACCTCTTCCAAGCTCTTCTCACCGGGGAGCTGTTTTTT.

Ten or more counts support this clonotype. CDR3 sequence: CASSEFGQGSNGYTF. The DNA of the CDR3 is TGTGCCAGCAGTGAATTTGGACAGGGAAGTAATGGCTACACCTTC. The gene calls are TRBV25-1 and TRBJ1-2; TRBD1 agrees at 8 bases. Trimming at V came to 1 base and at J to 6 bases, leaving 7 bases not matched to a gene. The CDR3 has 15 amino acids. Germline lookup yields CDR1 MGHDK and CDR2 SYGVNS.

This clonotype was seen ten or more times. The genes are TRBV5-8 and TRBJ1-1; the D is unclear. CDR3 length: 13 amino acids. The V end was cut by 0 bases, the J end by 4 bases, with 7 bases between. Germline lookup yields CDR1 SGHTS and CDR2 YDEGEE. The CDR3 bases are TGTGCCAGCAGCTTGGAAGAGTCCACTGAAGCTTTCTTT. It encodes CASSLEESTEAFF.

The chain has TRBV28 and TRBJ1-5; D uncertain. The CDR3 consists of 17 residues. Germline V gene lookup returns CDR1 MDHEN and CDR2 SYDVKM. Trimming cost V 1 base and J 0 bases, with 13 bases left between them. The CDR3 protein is CASSLLRAAYSNQPQHF. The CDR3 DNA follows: TGTGCCAGCAGTTTATTAAGGGCAGCTTATAGCAATCAGCCCCAGCATTTT.

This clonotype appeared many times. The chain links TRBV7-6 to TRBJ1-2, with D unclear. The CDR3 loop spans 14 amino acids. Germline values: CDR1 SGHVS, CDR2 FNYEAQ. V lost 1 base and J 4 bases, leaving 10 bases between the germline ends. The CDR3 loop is CASSLEAGSYGYTF. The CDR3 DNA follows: TGTGCCAGCAGCTTAGAGGCAGGCTCCTATGGCTACACCTTC.

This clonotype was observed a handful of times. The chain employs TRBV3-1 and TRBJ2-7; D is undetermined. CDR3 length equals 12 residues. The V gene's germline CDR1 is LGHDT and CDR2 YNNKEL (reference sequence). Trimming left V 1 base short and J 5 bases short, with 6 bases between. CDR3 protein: CASSQGPHEQYF. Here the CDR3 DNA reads TGTGCCAGCAGCCAAGGGCCCCACGAGCAGTACTTC.

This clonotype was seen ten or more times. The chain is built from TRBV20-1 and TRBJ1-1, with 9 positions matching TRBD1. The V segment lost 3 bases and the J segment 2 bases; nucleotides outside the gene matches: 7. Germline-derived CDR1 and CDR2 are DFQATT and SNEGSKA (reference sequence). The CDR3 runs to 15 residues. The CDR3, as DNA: TGCAGTGCTAGCGGAAGGGGACAGGGTAACACTGAAGCTTTCTTT. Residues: CSASGRGQGNTEAFF.

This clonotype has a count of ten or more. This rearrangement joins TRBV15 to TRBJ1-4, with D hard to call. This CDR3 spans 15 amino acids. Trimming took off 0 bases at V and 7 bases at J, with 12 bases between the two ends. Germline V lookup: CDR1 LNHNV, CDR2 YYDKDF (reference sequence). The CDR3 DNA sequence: TGTGCCACCAGCAGAGAACCCCCGGGGATTGAAAAACTGTTTTTT. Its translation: CATSREPPGIEKLFF.

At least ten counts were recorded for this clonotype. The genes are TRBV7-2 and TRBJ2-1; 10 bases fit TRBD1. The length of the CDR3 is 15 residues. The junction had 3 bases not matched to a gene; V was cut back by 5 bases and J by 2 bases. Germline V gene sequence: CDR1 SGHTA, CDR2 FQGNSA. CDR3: CASSQGQGPYNEQFF. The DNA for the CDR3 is TGTGCCAGCAGCCAGGGACAGGGGCCCTACAATGAGCAGTTCTTC.

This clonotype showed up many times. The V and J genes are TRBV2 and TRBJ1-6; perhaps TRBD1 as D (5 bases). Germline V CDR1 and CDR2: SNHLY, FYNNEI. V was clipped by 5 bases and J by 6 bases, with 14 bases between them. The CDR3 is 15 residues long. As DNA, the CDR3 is TGTGCCAGCAGTCGAGACAGCCCGTTTAATTCACCCCTCCACTTT. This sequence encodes CASSRDSPFNSPLHF.

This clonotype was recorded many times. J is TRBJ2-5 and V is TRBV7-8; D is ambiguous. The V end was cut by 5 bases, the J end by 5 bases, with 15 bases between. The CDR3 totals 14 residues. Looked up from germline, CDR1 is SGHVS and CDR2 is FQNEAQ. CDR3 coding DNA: TGTGCCAGCAGCCCCCGGGCTATGGTTGAGACCCAGTACTTC. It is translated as CASSPRAMVETQYF.